This T cell receptor (beta chain) was documented in a study of vaccination and CD4 T cells after COVID-19. Whole-study context: Post-COVID draws followed diagnosis by a median roughly 99 days (range 35 to 161). Overlapping peptides covering the spike proteins of SARS-CoV-2, HCoV-NL63, HCoV-OC43 and HCoV-229E were added to stimulate cells.

Scientists ran DNA taken from cultured CD4+ T cells through the Oncomine TCR Beta short-read assay for sequencing. One entry per CDR3 protein, called by TCRdb with MiXCR from the PCR reads. The profile shows under 25,000 distinct CDR3 sequences, more than 20% of them singletons. With respect to this clonotype: Its antigen is still unknown.

Treatment indicated: roughly 10-day PBMC culture with coronavirus spike peptide pools or control peptides (ViraFEST assay). Positive PCR dates spanned March to December 2020, predating US Alpha, Beta and Delta variants. Approximately 2 million PBMCs were grown per well alongside about 10 IU/ml IL-2 and about 9.5 ug/ml peptide pools. Looked up from germline, CDR1 is MNHNS and CDR2 is SASEGT. CDR3 length equals 15 residues. The junction had 6 bases not matched to a gene; V was cut back by 4 bases and J by 6 bases. The receptor comes from a human donor with COVID-19. What was sequenced was cultured CD4+ T cells from blood. This chain connects TRBV6-1 to TRBJ1-5; 10 nucleotides match TRBD1. The CDR3 DNA reads TGTGCCAGCAGTGTTCGACAGGGGGCGGGTCAGCCCCAGCATTTT. This gives the protein CASSVRQGAGQPQHF.